The next 30 T cell receptor beta chains were all read from a single sample in a study of T cells in Graves' hyperthyroidism and ophthalmopathy. RNA transcripts provided the source from which TCR beta CDR3 regions were amplified. Initially, a first-round RT-PCR of the TCR CDR3 employed the HTBI primer set. TCRdb analysed the multiplex PCR reads with MiXCR anew, one entry per CDR3 protein. Altogether around 620,000 distinct CDR3 sequences are present, just over 45% being singletons, with the ten largest covering around a fifth. Source material: peripheral blood or thyroid tissue (not recorded which). The receptor source for this set is an adult woman with Graves' disease, either hyperthyroidism or ophthalmopathy (not recorded which).

Concerning this clonotype: No DNA is shown, since the ends of the CDR3 on it are uncertain; the CDR3 is the one TCRdb lists. The J gene is TRBJ1-6, the V gene TRBV7-2; the table's D gene call, TRBD1, was not cross checked with the DNA. Germline assignment: CDR1 SGHTA and CDR2 FQGNSA. Ends included, the CDR3 has 23 residues. CDR3 amino acids: CASSFYICSARHPGKGEVSPLHF.

This clonotype was detected many times. This sequence joins TRBV7-8 and TRBJ1-1; 7 bases align to TRBD1. This CDR3 has 17 residues. Trimming at V came to 3 bases and at J to 2 bases, leaving 12 bases not matched to a gene. The germline V gene encodes CDR1 SGHVS and CDR2 FQNEAQ. The DNA of the CDR3 is TGTGCCAGCAGCTTTATCCCACGACAGGGCGTCAACACTGAAGCTTTCTTT. Its translation: CASSFIPRQGVNTEAFF. The complete variable domain, with remaining parts taken from reference TRBV7-8 and TRBJ1-1, reads GAGVSQSPRYKVAKRGQDVALRCDPISGHVSLFWYQQALGQGPEFLTYFQNEAQLDKSGLPSDRFFAERPEGSVSTLKIQRTQQEDSAVYLCASSFIPRQGVNTEAFFGQGTRLTVV.

This rearrangement joins TRBV5-6 to TRBJ2-7, with 7 bases identical to TRBD1. The germline gives CDR1 SGHDT, CDR2 YYEEEE. This CDR3 comprises 14 residues. V dropped 4 bases and J dropped 8; count of bases not matched to a gene: 12. The CDR3 region is CASSVREYRGQQYF. For the CDR3, the DNA is TGTGCCAGCAGCGTACGAGAATACAGGGGACAGCAGTACTTC.

In this sample, this clonotype turned up a few times. The chain employs TRBV28 and TRBJ1-1; weak D call: TRBD1 (6 bases). With 8 bases removed from V and 5 bases from J, the gap between germline ends came to 21 bases. The germline V gene has CDR1 MDHEN and CDR2 SYDVKM. The CDR3 sequence is 15 residues long. CDR3 residues: CASHKFPRGRTEAFF. DNA for the CDR3: TGTGCCAGCCACAAATTTCCTCGGGGGCGAACTGAAGCTTTCTTT. The full variable domain, in which reference TRBV28 and TRBJ1-1 provide the parts outside the CDR3, is DVKVTQSSRYLVKRTGEKVFLECVQDMDHENMFWYRQDPGLGLRLIYFSYDVKMKEKGDIPEGYSVSREKKERFSLILESASTNQTSMYLCASHKFPRGRTEAFFGQGTRLTVV.

This clonotype was recorded a few times. The chain has TRBV20-1 and TRBJ1-2; D not resolved. Germline lookup yields CDR1 DFQATT and CDR2 SNEGSKA (reference sequence). The CDR3 totals 9 residues. Trimming shortened V by 5 bases and J by 7 bases, and 5 bases separated the two germline ends. The CDR3 reads CSALSGYTF. The CDR3 nucleotides are TGCAGTGCTCTGAGTGGCTACACCTTC.

There are many counts of this clonotype. V and J are TRBV24-1 and TRBJ2-7, with 10 positions matching TRBD1. Germline CDR1 and CDR2: KGHDR and SFDVKD. V lost 11 bases to trimming and J lost 4 bases; unmatched junction nucleotides: 13. This CDR3 region has 15 residues. In DNA, the CDR3 is TGTGCCATACACAGAGGGACAGGGGTAAGATACGAGCAGTACTTC. Translated, it gives CAIHRGTGVRYEQYF.

The table lists this clonotype with many counts. The rearrangement uses TRBV15 and TRBJ1-1; 7 bases agree with TRBD1. This CDR3 comprises 13 residues. Trimming took 0 bases from V and 9 from J; bases not matched to a gene: 4. Germline V gene data show CDR1 as LNHNV and CDR2 as YYDKDF (reference sequence). The CDR3 DNA sequence: TGTGCCACCAGCAGAGATCCGGGACAGCAAGCTTTCTTT. Translation: CATSRDPGQQAFF.

The CDR3, as DNA: TGTGCCAGCAGTCAGGGGGTAGCTGGGGCCAACGTCCTGACTTTC. It codes for CASSQGVAGANVLTF. The chain carries TRBV2 and TRBJ2-6, with TRBD1 identical over 7 bases. Germline CDR1 SNHLY, CDR2 FYNNEI. Trimming at V came to 5 bases and at J to 2 bases, leaving 3 bases not matched to a gene. CDR3 length equals 15 residues.

This clonotype was picked up a small number of times. The chain recombines TRBV28 with TRBJ1-2; 7 bases are a match to TRBD1. The length of the CDR3 is 14 residues. Germline trimming cut 6 bases from V and 5 bases from J; bases unmatched to any gene: 9. Germline loops: CDR1 MDHEN, CDR2 SYDVKM. CDR3 in amino acids: CASSNGPGGYGYTF. The DNA for the CDR3 is TGTGCCAGCAGCAATGGCCCAGGGGGGTATGGCTACACCTTC.

J is TRBJ1-1 and V is TRBV7-8; D not certain. Germline CDR1 reads SGHVS; CDR2 reads FQNEAQ. This CDR3 contains 15 residues. Trimming stripped 0 bases from V and 5 bases from J, with 13 bases between. As DNA, the CDR3 is TGTGCCAGCAGCTTAGCCTCCGGAAGGACGACTGAAGCTTTCTTT. Amino acid sequence: CASSLASGRTTEAFF. The complete variable domain, with remaining parts taken from reference TRBV7-8 and TRBJ1-1, reads GAGVSQSPRYKVAKRGQDVALRCDPISGHVSLFWYQQALGQGPEFLTYFQNEAQLDKSGLPSDRFFAERPEGSVSTLKIQRTQQEDSAVYLCASSLASGRTTEAFFGQGTRLTVV.

CDR3 loop: CAILTNSNQPQHF. For the CDR3, the DNA is TGTGCCATTCTAACTAATAGCAATCAGCCCCAGCATTTT. This chain joins TRBV10-3 and TRBJ1-5; unclear D gene. This CDR3 has 13 amino acids. Trimming left V 9 bases short and J 0 bases short, with 9 bases between. CDR1 ENHRY and CDR2 SYGVKD come from the germline V gene.

This clonotype was recorded at least ten times. V and J are TRBV6-1 and TRBJ2-5; D is unresolved. CDR3 length equals 13 residues. The V gene's germline CDR1 is MNHNS and CDR2 SASEGT. V was trimmed by 10 bases and J by 1 base, leaving 13 bases between them. CDR3 region: CATLWASQETQYF. The CDR3 nucleotides are TGTGCCACCCTCTGGGCATCCCAAGAGACCCAGTACTTC.

This clonotype turned up a few times. The chain is built from TRBV12-3 or TRBV12-4 and TRBJ1-1; D remains unclear. The CDR3 consists of 13 residues. V was clipped by 3 bases and J by 5 bases, with 10 bases between them. Here the CDR3 DNA reads TGTGCCAGCAGTTTTGTGGTGGGGACTGAAGCTTTCTTT. Its protein is CASSFVVGTEAFF.

This clonotype was counted ten times or more. V is TRBV11-2 and J is TRBJ2-7; D gene unclear. This CDR3 region has 12 residues. Trimming shortened V by 6 bases and J by 3 bases, and 9 bases separated the two germline ends. The germline V gene encodes CDR1 SGHAT and CDR2 FQNNGV. The CDR3 loop is CASRGESYEQYF. The CDR3 DNA sequence: TGTGCCAGCAGGGGTGAGAGCTACGAGCAGTACTTC.

V usage is TRBV10-3 and J usage is TRBJ1-5; TRBD1 matches at 10 bases. This CDR3 region has 14 residues. The germline V gene encodes CDR1 ENHRY and CDR2 SYGVKD. V lost 6 bases, J lost 5 bases, and 4 bases stayed unmatched. The CDR3 protein is CAISRTGGYQPQHF. CDR3 nucleotides: TGTGCCATCAGCAGGACAGGGGGTTATCAGCCCCAGCATTTT.

The sample holds many counts of this clonotype. The chain uses TRBV7-2 and TRBJ1-2; maybe TRBD1 (5 bases). The CDR3 has 13 amino acids. Germline lookup yields CDR1 SGHTA and CDR2 FQGNSA. V lost 5 bases and J lost 4, with 11 bases in between. The CDR3, as DNA: TGTGCCAGCAGCCCATCGGGGACCTATGGCTACACCTTC. Translated: CASSPSGTYGYTF.

The chain employs TRBV29-1 and TRBJ1-1; D not resolved. The CDR3 is 11 amino acids. Germline values: CDR1 SQVTM, CDR2 ANQGSEA. Trimming stripped 6 bases from V and 3 bases from J, with 8 bases between. CDR3 DNA: TGCAGCGTGGGGTCGGACACTGAAGCTTTCTTT. The encoded protein is CSVGSDTEAFF.

A few counts support this clonotype. The chain joins TRBV27 to TRBJ2-7, with 12 bases that match TRBD2. Per germline, CDR1 MNHEY and CDR2 SMNVEV (reference sequence). Trimming cost V 4 bases and J 7 bases; bases outside gene matches: 11. The CDR3 length is 16 residues. As DNA, the CDR3 is TGTGCCAGCAGTTCCCTTCGACTAGCGGGAGTTAGAGAGCAGTACTTC. Its translation: CASSSLRLAGVREQYF.

This rearrangement joins TRBV29-1 to TRBJ2-3; 8 nucleotides match TRBD1. Trimming at V came to 3 bases and at J to 1 base, leaving 3 bases not matched to a gene. CDR1 is SQVTM, CDR2 ANQGSEA, per germline. The CDR3 extends over 14 amino acids. The CDR3 loop is CSVDAGGGTDTQYF. CDR3 nucleotides: TGCAGCGTTGATGCAGGGGGCGGCACAGATACGCAGTATTTT.

This clonotype came up a few times. The V gene is TRBV20-1, the J gene TRBJ1-2; D possibly corresponds to TRBD1 (5 bases). V lost 5 bases and J lost 5, with 12 bases in between. This CDR3 is 12 amino acids long. Per the germline V gene, CDR1 is DFQATT and CDR2 is SNEGSKA (reference sequence). The CDR3 sequence is CSAHTGMYGYTF. CDR3 bases: TGCAGTGCTCATACAGGAATGTATGGCTACACCTTC.

The rearrangement uses TRBV6-5 and TRBJ1-1; tentative D call: TRBD1 (6 bases). Germline values: CDR1 MNHEY, CDR2 SVGAGI. V dropped 9 bases and J dropped 1 base, with 15 bases sitting between them. This CDR3 has 14 amino acids. CDR3: CASTAPGANTEAFF. Written as DNA, the CDR3 is TGTGCCAGTACTGCCCCGGGGGCGAACACTGAAGCTTTCTTT.

This clonotype was counted many times. This chain uses TRBV3-1 with TRBJ1-1, with TRBD1 as a possible D gene (5 bases). Germline V lookup: CDR1 LGHDT, CDR2 YNNKEL (reference sequence). CDR3 length: 12 residues. V lost 3 bases and J 7 bases, leaving 9 bases between the germline ends. The DNA for the CDR3 is TGTGCCAGCAGCCAGAACAGGTATGAAGCTTTCTTT. It is translated as CASSQNRYEAFF.

The chain joins TRBV20-1 to TRBJ2-7, with 7 bases lining up with TRBD2. The CDR3 is 15 residues long. The V gene's germline CDR1 is DFQATT and CDR2 SNEGSKA (reference sequence). V gave up 0 bases and J gave up 1 base; unmatched junction bases: 6. CDR3 sequence (DNA): TGCAGTGCTAGAGATGTCCTAGCGGTATCCTACGAGCAGTACTTC. The encoded protein is CSARDVLAVSYEQYF.

This clonotype was observed many times. The rearrangement uses TRBV7-9 and TRBJ1-4, with D uncertain. V was shortened by 5 bases and J by 6 bases, with 19 bases between the two germline ends. This CDR3 has 16 residues. Germline V gene data show CDR1 as SEHNR and CDR2 as FQNEAQ (reference sequence). CDR3 residues: CASSPPPMDDHEKLFF. Here the CDR3 DNA reads TGTGCCAGCAGCCCCCCCCCGATGGACGATCATGAAAAACTGTTTTTT.

This chain links TRBV29-1 with TRBJ2-7; TRBD1 matches at 10 bases. Trimming took 2 bases from V and 2 from J; bases not matched to a gene: 6. The CDR3 consists of 15 residues. Germline V gene sequence: CDR1 SQVTM, CDR2 ANQGSEA. Here the CDR3 reads CSVERRDRGAYEQYF. CDR3 DNA sequence: TGCAGCGTTGAAAGGCGGGACAGGGGAGCCTACGAGCAGTACTTC.

This clonotype appeared many times. V and J are TRBV6-1 and TRBJ1-3, with D unresolved. Trimming stripped 6 bases from V and 2 bases from J, with 17 bases between. The CDR3 extends over 16 amino acids. The germline V gene encodes CDR1 MNHNS and CDR2 SASEGT. The CDR3 loop reads CASRFRMEFAGNTIYF. The CDR3 bases are TGTGCCAGCAGGTTTCGAATGGAGTTTGCTGGAAACACCATATATTTT.

The J gene is TRBJ2-7, the V gene TRBV7-9; TRBD2 might be the D (5 bases). This CDR3 spans 15 amino acids. Trimming left V 11 bases short and J 0 bases short, with 20 bases between. Germline V gene data show CDR1 as SEHNR and CDR2 as FQNEAQ (reference sequence). CDR3 sequence reads: CAWSDLARSSYEQYF. The DNA of the CDR3 is TGTGCCTGGAGCGATCTAGCACGAAGCTCCTACGAGCAGTACTTC.

The genes are TRBV10-3 and TRBJ1-5; D not certain. The CDR3 runs to 13 residues. Germline V gene sequence: CDR1 ENHRY, CDR2 SYGVKD. CDR3 bases: TGTGCTAGGAGGCCAGGCTTCAATCAGCCCCAGCATTTT. As protein: CARRPGFNQPQHF.

V is TRBV10-3 and J is TRBJ1-6; possible D gene TRBD1, 6 bases. V lost 9 bases and J lost 8, with 11 bases in between. The CDR3 loop spans 12 amino acids. CDR1 is ENHRY and CDR2 is SYGVKD in the germline V gene. CDR3 DNA: TGTGCCATTGCCAACAGGGATTCACCCCTCCACTTT. It codes for CAIANRDSPLHF.

This clonotype appeared many times. The chain joins TRBV5-6 to TRBJ2-7; either TRBD1 or TRBD2 may supply D (5 bases each). This CDR3 has 13 residues. From germline, CDR1 is SGHDT and CDR2 YYEEEE. V gave up 4 bases and J gave up 2 bases, with 10 bases separating them. The chain's CDR3 is CASSRGETYEQYF. For the CDR3, the DNA is TGTGCCAGCAGCCGAGGGGAGACCTACGAGCAGTACTTC.